Listed here are 30 T cell receptor beta chains from one sample, sequenced in a study of CD8+ T cells in alopecia areata. As the sequencing template, cDNA was produced by extracting RNA and reverse transcribing it. Some clones are missing from TCRdb's copy, which holds only in-frame ones; the method was immunoSEQ multiplex PCR. Here the sample spans about 220,000 clones, roughly 56% being singletons. Noted treatment: oral pan-JAK inhibitor, 5-10 mg twice daily. This specimen consisted of CD4+ T cells sorted from blood, obtained at week 4, from a patient treated with tofacitinib. These receptors were taken from a human donor with alopecia areata.

There are a few counts of this clone. V usage is TRBV11-2 and J usage is TRBJ2-4; tentatively, D is TRBD1 or TRBD2 (6 bases each). Per the germline V gene, CDR1 is SGHAT and CDR2 is FQNNGV. Trimming shortened V by 2 bases and J by 4 bases, and 12 bases separated the two germline ends. This CDR3 comprises 15 residues. The CDR3 DNA sequence: TGTGCCAGCAGCTTAATGGGGGGCGAGAAAAACATTCAGTACTTC. Protein product: CASSLMGGEKNIQYF.

This sequence joins TRBV5-1 and TRBJ1-1; possible D gene TRBD1, 5 bases. The CDR3 contains 13 residues. Trimming left V 4 bases short and J 1 base short, with 8 bases between. Germline V gene data show CDR1 as SGHRS and CDR2 as YFSETQ. The CDR3 sequence is CASSGAENTEAFF. CDR3 DNA sequence: TGCGCCAGCAGCGGGGCAGAGAACACTGAAGCTTTCTTT.

V is TRBV6-5 and J is TRBJ2-7; D possibly matches TRBD1 or TRBD2 (5 bases each). The CDR3 spans 12 residues. V was shortened by 10 bases and J by 4 bases, with 14 bases between the two germline ends. In germline, CDR1 is MNHEY, CDR2 SVGAGI. CDR3 sequence (DNA): TGTGCCACCGCAGGGCCGGGATACGAGCAGTACTTC. This gives the protein CATAGPGYEQYF.

This chain connects TRBV30 to TRBJ2-7, with 7 bases lining up with TRBD2. CDR3 length equals 16 residues. Germline V gene sequence: CDR1 GTSNPN, CDR2 SVGIG (reference sequence). V lost 3 bases to trimming and J lost 4 bases; unmatched junction nucleotides: 15. DNA of the CDR3: TGTGCCTGGAGCGCGGGGGTCCCTTTCCCGAAATACGAGCAGTACTTC. It translates to CAWSAGVPFPKYEQYF.

The chain links TRBV9 to TRBJ2-3, with D perhaps matching TRBD2 (5 bases). Germline V gene data show CDR1 as SGDLS and CDR2 as YYNGEE. V lost 4 bases and J 2 bases, leaving 14 bases between the germline ends. The CDR3 is 15 amino acids. The DNA for the CDR3 is TGTGCCAGCAGCCCAACCGGGGTTCCCACAGATACGCAGTATTTT. It specifies CASSPTGVPTDTQYF.

This rearrangement joins TRBV7-9 to TRBJ2-3; the D gene is possibly TRBD2 (5 bases). CDR1 SEHNR and CDR2 FQNEAQ come from the germline V gene (reference sequence). V was trimmed by 5 bases and J by 4 bases, leaving 10 bases between them. The CDR3 has 13 amino acids. The CDR3 loop reads CASSAGRSDTQYF. Written as DNA, the CDR3 is TGTGCCAGCAGCGCGGGCAGGTCAGATACGCAGTATTTT.

This clone appeared a few times. This chain links TRBV12-5 with TRBJ2-6; no clear D. Germline CDR1 reads LGHNT; CDR2 reads FRNRAP. This CDR3 region has 15 residues. V gave up 5 bases and J gave up 4 bases, with 12 bases separating them. The chain's CDR3 is CASGPSKAGANVLTF. The CDR3 DNA reads TGTGCTAGTGGTCCTTCCAAGGCCGGGGCCAACGTCCTGACTTTC.

The gene calls are TRBV19 and TRBJ2-2; D tentatively fits TRBD1 or TRBD2 (5 bases each). V lost 3 bases, J lost 7 bases, and 12 bases lay in between. Germline V gene sequence: CDR1 LNHDA, CDR2 SQIVND (reference sequence). The CDR3 consists of 14 residues. CDR3 bases: TGTGCCAGTAGTATGATGGGGGACGTCGGGGAGCTGTTTTTT. Translated, it gives CASSMMGDVGELFF.

V is TRBV6-5 and J is TRBJ1-6; D is unresolved. V was clipped by 10 bases and J by 9 bases, with 13 bases between them. This CDR3 has 12 residues. Germline V gene lookup returns CDR1 MNHEY and CDR2 SVGAGI. CDR3 region: CATTTPGSPLHF. As DNA, the CDR3 is TGTGCCACCACAACCCCGGGTTCACCCCTCCACTTT.

As regards this clone: A much larger clonotype is one base distant, so this may be a read error. This sequence joins TRBV11-2 and TRBJ2-3; D not resolved. V was trimmed by 1 base and J by 4 bases, leaving 0 bases between them. Germline assignment: CDR1 SGHAT and CDR2 FQNNGV. The CDR3 is made up of 11 amino acids. Here the CDR3 reads CASSLADTQYF. The CDR3 DNA reads TGTGCCAGCAGCTTAGCAGATACGCAGTATTTT.

This clone was found a few times. This chain connects TRBV29-1 to TRBJ2-5; D remains ambiguous. The germline V gene has CDR1 SQVTM and CDR2 ANQGSEA. The germline V and J ends were trimmed by 3 bases and 7 bases, with 0 bases remaining between them. CDR3 size: 8 residues. The CDR3 region is CSVETQYF. The CDR3 bases are TGCAGCGTTGAGACCCAGTACTTC.

This chain connects TRBV5-4 to TRBJ2-3, with 12 positions matching TRBD2. Losses at the gene ends were 4 bases for V and 5 bases for J; bases not matched to a gene: 2. The CDR3 spans 14 residues. Germline values: CDR1 SGHNT, CDR2 YYREEE (reference sequence). The CDR3 nucleotides are TGTGCCAGCAGCCCTAGCGGGGGGGTAGATACGCAGTATTTT. It specifies CASSPSGGVDTQYF.

Only a few counts were recorded for this clone. The gene calls are TRBV7-2 and TRBJ2-7, with D uncertain. Germline V gives CDR1 SGHTA, CDR2 FQGNSA. The CDR3 extends over 14 amino acids. With 5 bases removed from V and 0 bases from J, the gap between germline ends came to 11 bases. The CDR3 region is CASSTRWASYEQYF. CDR3 in DNA: TGTGCCAGCAGCACTCGATGGGCCTCCTACGAGCAGTACTTC.

The V call is TRBV4-1, the J call TRBJ1-1; D possibly corresponds to TRBD1 (5 bases). Germline values: CDR1 MGHRA, CDR2 YSYEKL. The CDR3 loop spans 13 amino acids. Trimming shortened V by 8 bases and J by 4 bases, and 14 bases separated the two germline ends. The CDR3 loop is CASSAGLGTEAFF. The CDR3 bases are TGCGCCAGCTCTGCAGGGCTTGGCACTGAAGCTTTCTTT.

This clone showed up just a few times. The rearrangement uses TRBV4-3 and TRBJ2-3; 13 bases agree with TRBD2. J lost 4 bases, V lost 1 base, and 8 bases had no gene match. Germline values: CDR1 LGHNA, CDR2 YSLEER. This CDR3 has 18 amino acids. Here the CDR3 reads CASSQARTSGGAADTQYF. In nucleotides, the CDR3 is TGCGCCAGCAGCCAAGCCCGAACTAGCGGGGGGGCCGCAGATACGCAGTATTTT.

V usage is TRBV27 and J usage is TRBJ1-4; weak D call: TRBD1 (5 bases). The V end lost 3 bases, the J end lost 5 bases, and 10 bases lay between the germline ends. This CDR3 contains 14 residues. CDR1 is MNHEY, CDR2 SMNVEV, per germline (reference sequence). The CDR3 here is CASSFMGRNEKLFF. The CDR3 region has the DNA TGTGCCAGCAGTTTTATGGGACGAAATGAAAAACTGTTTTTT.

The chain uses TRBV9 and TRBJ1-6; D not certain. CDR3 length equals 16 residues. Germline assignment: CDR1 SGDLS and CDR2 YYNGEE. The V end was cut by 0 bases, the J end by 7 bases, with 14 bases between. The CDR3 region is CASSVGSQVKNSPLHF. Written as DNA, the CDR3 is TGTGCCAGCAGCGTAGGTTCTCAGGTTAAGAATTCACCCCTCCACTTT.

The V gene is TRBV30, the J gene TRBJ2-1; no firm D call. Germline CDR1 GTSNPN, CDR2 SVGIG (reference sequence). Trimming took off 0 bases at V and 9 bases at J, with 9 bases between the two ends. The CDR3 covers 12 residues. The CDR3 coding sequence is TGTGCCTGGAGTGTACGTCGCGGTGAGCAGTTCTTC. It codes for CAWSVRRGEQFF.

J is TRBJ2-3 and V is TRBV6-5; maybe TRBD2 (7 bases). This CDR3 has 14 residues. Deletions cut 6 bases from V and 6 bases from J, with 16 bases between. Germline values: CDR1 MNHEY, CDR2 SVGAGI. CDR3 DNA sequence: TGTGCCAGCAGCCTCGGGGGGCCCTATGATACGCAGTATTTT. It translates to CASSLGGPYDTQYF.

This clone turned up a few times. The CDR3 loop reads CASSIVWDGAYEQYF. For the CDR3, the DNA is TGTGCCAGTAGTATAGTTTGGGACGGCGCCTACGAGCAGTACTTC. The chain recombines TRBV19 with TRBJ2-7; D is perhaps TRBD1 or TRBD2 (5 bases each). Trimming took 1 base from V and 2 from J, leaving 12 bases between them. Per the germline V gene, CDR1 is LNHDA and CDR2 is SQIVND (reference sequence). The CDR3 length is 15 residues. Together with reference TRBV19 and TRBJ2-7, the CDR3 gives the full variable domain: DGGITQSPKYLFRKEGQNVTLSCEQNLNHDAMYWYRQDPGQGLRLIYYSQIVNDFQKGDIAEGYSVSREKKESFPLTVTSAQKNPTAFYLCASSIVWDGAYEQYFGPGTRLTVT.

The chain combines TRBV9 with TRBJ1-2; D possibly corresponds to TRBD1 (6 bases). Germline CDR1 reads SGDLS; CDR2 reads YYNGEE. Trimming left V 0 bases short and J 2 bases short, with 11 bases between. The CDR3 totals 15 residues. CDR3: CASSVGHGGNYGYTF. CDR3 coding DNA: TGTGCCAGCAGCGTAGGCCATGGGGGCAACTATGGCTACACCTTC. Filled out from reference TRBV9 and TRBJ1-2, the complete variable domain reads DSGVTQTPKHLITATGQRVTLRCSPRSGDLSVYWYQQSLDQGLQFLIQYYNGEERAKGNILERFSAQQFPDLHSELNLSSLELGDSALYFCASSVGHGGNYGYTFGSGTRLTVV.

V and J are TRBV15 and TRBJ2-5; 14 nucleotides line up with TRBD2. Germline V lookup: CDR1 LNHNV, CDR2 YYDKDF (reference sequence). This CDR3 is built from 18 residues. V lost 1 base, J lost 5 bases, and 9 bases stayed unmatched. The CDR3 DNA reads TGTGCCACCAGCAGAGGCGGGACTAGCGGGGGCCCCGCCGAGACCCAGTACTTC. Translation: CATSRGGTSGGPAETQYF.

This clone was observed a handful of times. This chain links TRBV7-6 with TRBJ2-4; TRBD1 matches at 10 bases. Per germline, CDR1 SGHVS and CDR2 FNYEAQ. The CDR3 sequence is 16 residues long. Trimming took 5 bases from V and 1 from J; bases not matched to a gene: 5. CDR3 DNA sequence: TGTGCCAGCAGCCCTGGGACAGGGGTTGCCAAAAACATTCAGTACTTC. Its translation: CASSPGTGVAKNIQYF.

The rearrangement links TRBV4-3 to TRBJ1-2; tentatively, D is TRBD1 (5 bases). The germline V gene has CDR1 LGHNA and CDR2 YSLEER. V lost 0 bases, J lost 3 bases, and 11 bases lay in between. CDR3 length: 15 amino acids. In nucleotides, the CDR3 is TGCGCCAGCAGCCAAGACTGGGTCAGGGACTATGGCTACACCTTC. This translates into CASSQDWVRDYGYTF.

This chain uses TRBV2 with TRBJ1-6; D remains ambiguous. The germline V gene has CDR1 SNHLY and CDR2 FYNNEI. This CDR3 contains 12 residues. Between the trimmed V and J ends, which lost 5 bases and 5 bases, there was a span of 4 bases. The chain's CDR3 is CASSPDNSPLHF. The CDR3 DNA reads as TGTGCCAGCAGTCCGGATAATTCACCCCTCCACTTT.

The gene calls are TRBV9 and TRBJ1-2; D remains unclear. V gave up 1 base and J gave up 10 bases, with 14 bases separating them. Per the germline V gene, CDR1 is SGDLS and CDR2 is YYNGEE. The CDR3 covers 13 residues. The CDR3 reads CASSVSPGDSYTF. In DNA, the CDR3 is TGTGCCAGCAGCGTATCCCCGGGAGACTCCTACACCTTC.

The chain recombines TRBV29-1 with TRBJ1-1; D unresolved. The CDR3 totals 12 residues. The ends were cut back, 1 base at V and 6 bases at J, with 9 bases in the middle. Per germline, CDR1 SQVTM and CDR2 ANQGSEA. The CDR3 DNA sequence: TGCAGCGTTGAAGGGGGAAGCGCTGAAGCTTTCTTT. It is translated as CSVEGGSAEAFF.

This chain joins TRBV30 and TRBJ1-2, with 8 nucleotides matching TRBD1. The CDR3 runs to 9 residues. Germline V CDR1 and CDR2: GTSNPN, SVGIG (reference sequence). CDR3 protein: CATGDGYTF. The CDR3 nucleotides are TGTGCGACAGGGGACGGCTACACCTTC.

The V and J genes are TRBV10-3 and TRBJ2-7; possibly TRBD2 for D (6 bases). The CDR3 runs 14 residues. V was trimmed by 3 bases and J by 5 bases, leaving 14 bases between them. CDR1 is ENHRY, CDR2 SYGVKD, per germline. The CDR3 sequence: CAISDRLTSNEQYF. CDR3 DNA sequence: TGTGCCATCAGTGATCGCTTGACTAGTAACGAGCAGTACTTC.

The chain links TRBV6-9 to TRBJ1-5, with 8 bases fitting TRBD1. CDR3 length equals 14 residues. Germline V CDR1 and CDR2: MNHGY, SVAAGI. The V gene end was trimmed by 3 bases and the J gene end by 7 bases; junction bases not matched to a gene: 5. Here the CDR3 reads CASSYQDREQPQHF. The DNA for the CDR3 is TGTGCCAGCAGTTACCAGGACAGGGAACAGCCCCAGCATTTT.